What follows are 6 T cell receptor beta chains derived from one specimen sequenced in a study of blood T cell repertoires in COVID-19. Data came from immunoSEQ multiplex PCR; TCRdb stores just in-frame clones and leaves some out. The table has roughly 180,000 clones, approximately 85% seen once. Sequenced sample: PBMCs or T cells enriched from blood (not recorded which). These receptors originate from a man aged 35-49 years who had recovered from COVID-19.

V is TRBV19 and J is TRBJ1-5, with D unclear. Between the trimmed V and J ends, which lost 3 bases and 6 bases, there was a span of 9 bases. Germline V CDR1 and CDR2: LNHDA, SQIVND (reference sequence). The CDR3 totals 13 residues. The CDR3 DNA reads TGTGCCAGTAGTATTTCAACGAGTCAGCCCCAGCATTTT. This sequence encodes CASSISTSQPQHF.

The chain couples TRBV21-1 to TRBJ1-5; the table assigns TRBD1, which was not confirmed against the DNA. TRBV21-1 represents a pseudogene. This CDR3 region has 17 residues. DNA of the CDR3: TGTGCCAGCGGCCCACAGGGGGATTCCCTTAGCAATCAGCCCCAGCATTTT. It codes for CASGPQGDSLSNQPQHF.

The CDR3 DNA follows: TGTGCCAGCAGCCCGTACGAGAGCGAGACCCAGTACTTC. Amino acids: CASSPYESETQYF. This chain uses TRBV13 with TRBJ2-5, with no clear D. Looked up from germline, CDR1 is PRHDT and CDR2 is FYEKMQ (reference sequence). This CDR3 spans 13 amino acids. Deletions cut 5 bases from V and 5 bases from J, with 12 bases between.

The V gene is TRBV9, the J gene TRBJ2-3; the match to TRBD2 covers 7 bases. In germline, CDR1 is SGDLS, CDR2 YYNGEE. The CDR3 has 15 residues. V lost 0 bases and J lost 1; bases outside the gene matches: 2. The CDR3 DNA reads TGTGCCAGCAGCGTAGGGGCGGGGGGCACAGATACGCAGTATTTT. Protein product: CASSVGAGGTDTQYF.

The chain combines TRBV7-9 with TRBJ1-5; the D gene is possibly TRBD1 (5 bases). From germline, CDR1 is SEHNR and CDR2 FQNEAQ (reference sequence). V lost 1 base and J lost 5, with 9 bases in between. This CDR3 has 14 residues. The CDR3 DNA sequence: TGTGCCAGCAGCTTAGGGCCAGGGCATCAGCCCCAGCATTTT. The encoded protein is CASSLGPGHQPQHF.

The CDR3 DNA reads as TGTGCCAGCAGCCCCGGGACCGCGGGGGATGAGCAGTTCTTC. Encoded protein: CASSPGTAGDEQFF. J is TRBJ2-1 and V is TRBV7-3; 7 bases are shared with TRBD2. This CDR3 comprises 14 residues. CDR1 and CDR2 (germline): SGHTA, FQGTGA. Trimming took 5 bases from V and 8 from J; bases not matched to a gene: 9. Looking up the rest from reference TRBV7-3 and TRBJ2-1 gives the full variable domain: GAGVSQTPSNKVTEKGKYVELRCDPISGHTALYWYRQSLGQGPEFLIYFQGTGAADDSGLPNDRFFAVRPEGSVSTLKIQRTERGDSAVYLCASSPGTAGDEQFFGPGTRLTVL.